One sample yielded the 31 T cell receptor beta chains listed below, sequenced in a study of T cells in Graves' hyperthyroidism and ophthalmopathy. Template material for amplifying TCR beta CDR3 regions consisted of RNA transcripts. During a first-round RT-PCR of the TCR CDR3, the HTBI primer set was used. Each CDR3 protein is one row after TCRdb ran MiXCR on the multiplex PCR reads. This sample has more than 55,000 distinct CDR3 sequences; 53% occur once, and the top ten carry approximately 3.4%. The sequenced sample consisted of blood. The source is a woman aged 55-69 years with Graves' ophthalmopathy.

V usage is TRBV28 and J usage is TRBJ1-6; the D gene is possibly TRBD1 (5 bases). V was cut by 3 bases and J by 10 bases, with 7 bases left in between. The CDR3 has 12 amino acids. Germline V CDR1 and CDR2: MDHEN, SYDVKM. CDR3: CASSLGQSPLHF. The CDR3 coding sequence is TGTGCCAGCAGTTTGGGGCAGTCACCCCTCCACTTT.

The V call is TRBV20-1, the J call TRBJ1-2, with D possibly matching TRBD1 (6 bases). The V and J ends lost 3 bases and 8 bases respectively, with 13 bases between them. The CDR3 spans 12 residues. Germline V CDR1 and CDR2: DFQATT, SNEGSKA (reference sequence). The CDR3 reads CSARHRAGGYTF. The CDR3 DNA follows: TGCAGTGCTAGGCACAGGGCCGGGGGCTACACCTTC.

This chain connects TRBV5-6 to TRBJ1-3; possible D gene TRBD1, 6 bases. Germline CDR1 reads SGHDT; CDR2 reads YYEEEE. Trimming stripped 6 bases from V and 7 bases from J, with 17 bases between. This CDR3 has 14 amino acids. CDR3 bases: TGTGCCAGCACCGAATACAGGGCCGGGAACACCATATATTTT. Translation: CASTEYRAGNTIYF.

In nucleotides, the CDR3 is TGTGCCAGCAGTCTTACAGACACAGGTGCGCAGTATTTT. Translating it yields CASSLTDTGAQYF. This chain uses TRBV6-2 or TRBV6-3 with TRBJ2-3; possible D gene TRBD1, 5 bases. The CDR3 covers 13 residues. Germline CDR1 MNHEY, CDR2 SVGEGT. Between the trimmed V and J ends, which lost 5 bases and 10 bases, there was a span of 16 bases.

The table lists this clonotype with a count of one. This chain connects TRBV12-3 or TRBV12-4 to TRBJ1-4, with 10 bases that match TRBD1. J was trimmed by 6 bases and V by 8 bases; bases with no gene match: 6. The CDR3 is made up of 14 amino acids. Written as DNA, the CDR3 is TGTGCCAGCGGTAGGACAGGGGGGGATGAAAAACTGTTTTTT. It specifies CASGRTGGDEKLFF.

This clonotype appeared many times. CDR3 sequence reads: CASRSRLAGGPSGGELFF. CDR3 bases: TGTGCCAGCAGAAGTCGACTAGCGGGAGGGCCGTCGGGCGGGGAGCTGTTTTTT. The chain employs TRBV5-8 and TRBJ2-2, with TRBD2 matching over 14 bases. V trimming: 5 bases; J trimming: 7 bases; junction bases outside the gene matches: 13. The CDR3 extends over 18 amino acids. CDR1 is SGHTS, CDR2 YDEGEE, per germline.

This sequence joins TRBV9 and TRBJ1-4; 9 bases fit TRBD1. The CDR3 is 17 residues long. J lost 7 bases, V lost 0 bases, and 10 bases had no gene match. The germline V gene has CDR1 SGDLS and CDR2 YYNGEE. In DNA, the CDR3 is TGTGCCAGCAGCGTAGTTTGGACAGGGGAATTCGGTGAAAAACTGTTTTTT. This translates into CASSVVWTGEFGEKLFF.

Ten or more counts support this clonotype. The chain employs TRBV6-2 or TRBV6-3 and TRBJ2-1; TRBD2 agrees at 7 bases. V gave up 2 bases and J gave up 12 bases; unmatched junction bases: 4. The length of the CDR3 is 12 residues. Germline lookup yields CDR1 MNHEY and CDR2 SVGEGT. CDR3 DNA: TGTGCCAGCAGTTACCCGGGAGGTGGGCAGTTCTTC. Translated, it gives CASSYPGGGQFF.

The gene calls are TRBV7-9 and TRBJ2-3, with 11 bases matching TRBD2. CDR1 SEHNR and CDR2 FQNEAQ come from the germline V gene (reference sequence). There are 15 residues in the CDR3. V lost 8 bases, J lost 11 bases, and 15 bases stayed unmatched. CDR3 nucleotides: TGTGCCAGCTCAACAACTAGCGGGAGACCCCATGAGCAGTATTTT. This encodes CASSTTSGRPHEQYF.

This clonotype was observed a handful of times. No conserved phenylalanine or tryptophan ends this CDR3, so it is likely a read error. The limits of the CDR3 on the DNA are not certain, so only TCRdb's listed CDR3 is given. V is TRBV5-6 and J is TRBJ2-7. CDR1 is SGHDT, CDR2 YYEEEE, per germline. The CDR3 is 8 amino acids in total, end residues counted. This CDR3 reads CASSLLNS.

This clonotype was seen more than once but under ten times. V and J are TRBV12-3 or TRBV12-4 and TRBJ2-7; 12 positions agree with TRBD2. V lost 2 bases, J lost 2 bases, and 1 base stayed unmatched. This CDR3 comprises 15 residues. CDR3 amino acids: CASSLLAGGTYEQYF. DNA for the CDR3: TGTGCCAGCAGTTTACTAGCGGGAGGGACCTACGAGCAGTACTTC.

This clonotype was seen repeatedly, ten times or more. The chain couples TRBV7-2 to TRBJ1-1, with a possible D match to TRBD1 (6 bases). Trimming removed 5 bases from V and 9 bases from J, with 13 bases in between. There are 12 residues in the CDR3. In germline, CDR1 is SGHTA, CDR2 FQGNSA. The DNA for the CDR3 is TGTGCCAGCAGCCTCTGGACAGACCAAGCTTTCTTT. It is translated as CASSLWTDQAFF.

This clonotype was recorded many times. The CDR3, as DNA: TGTGCCAGCAGGAAACACCAAGCGGGTGAGCAGTTCTTC. Amino acids: CASRKHQAGEQFF. V gene TRBV2 combines with J gene TRBJ2-1; tentative D call: TRBD2 (6 bases). CDR3 size: 13 residues. Trimming shortened V by 6 bases and J by 9 bases, and 15 bases separated the two germline ends. Germline V gives CDR1 SNHLY, CDR2 FYNNEI.

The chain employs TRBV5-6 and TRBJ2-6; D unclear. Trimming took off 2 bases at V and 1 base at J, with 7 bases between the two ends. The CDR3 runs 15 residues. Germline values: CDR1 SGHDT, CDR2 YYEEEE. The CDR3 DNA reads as TGTGCCAGCAGCTTTACCGGGTCTGGGGCCAACGTCCTGACTTTC. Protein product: CASSFTGSGANVLTF.

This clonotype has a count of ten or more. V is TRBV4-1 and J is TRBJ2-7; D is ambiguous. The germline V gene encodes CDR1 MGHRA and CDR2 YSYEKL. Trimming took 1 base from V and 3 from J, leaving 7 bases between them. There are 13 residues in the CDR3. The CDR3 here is CASSQVGIYEQYF. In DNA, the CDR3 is TGCGCCAGCAGCCAAGTAGGGATCTACGAGCAGTACTTC.

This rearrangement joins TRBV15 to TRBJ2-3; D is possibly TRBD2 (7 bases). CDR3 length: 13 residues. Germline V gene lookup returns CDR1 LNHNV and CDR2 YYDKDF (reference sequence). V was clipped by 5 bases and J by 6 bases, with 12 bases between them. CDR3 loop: CATSGGAVDTQYF. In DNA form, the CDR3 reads TGTGCCACCAGCGGGGGGGCCGTGGATACGCAGTATTTT.

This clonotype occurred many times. The CDR3 is CASKYAASGETQYF. The CDR3 DNA follows: TGTGCCAGCAAATACGCGGCCTCTGGGGAGACCCAGTACTTC. The V call is TRBV25-1, the J call TRBJ2-5, with D unresolved. V lost 7 bases and J lost 5, with 17 bases in between. Germline V lookup: CDR1 MGHDK, CDR2 SYGVNS. CDR3 length: 14 amino acids.

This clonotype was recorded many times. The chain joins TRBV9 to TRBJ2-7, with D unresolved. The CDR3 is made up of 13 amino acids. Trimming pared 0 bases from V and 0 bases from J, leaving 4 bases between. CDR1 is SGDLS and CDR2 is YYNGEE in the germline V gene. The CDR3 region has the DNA TGTGCCAGCAGCGTAGGTGGCTCCTACGAGCAGTACTTC. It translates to CASSVGGSYEQYF.

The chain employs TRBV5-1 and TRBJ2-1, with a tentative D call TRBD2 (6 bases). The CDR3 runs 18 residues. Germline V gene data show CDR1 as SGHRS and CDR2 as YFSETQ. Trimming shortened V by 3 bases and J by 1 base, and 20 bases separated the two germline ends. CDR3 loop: CASSSHSSVPLSYNEQFF. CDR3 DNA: TGCGCCAGCAGCTCACATTCTAGCGTACCCCTGTCCTACAATGAGCAGTTCTTC.

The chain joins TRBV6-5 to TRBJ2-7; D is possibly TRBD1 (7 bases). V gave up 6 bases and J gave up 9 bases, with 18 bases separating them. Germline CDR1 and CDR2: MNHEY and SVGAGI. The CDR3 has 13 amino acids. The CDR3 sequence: CASRPEGARVQYF. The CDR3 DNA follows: TGTGCCAGCAGGCCGGAGGGGGCGCGTGTGCAGTACTTC.

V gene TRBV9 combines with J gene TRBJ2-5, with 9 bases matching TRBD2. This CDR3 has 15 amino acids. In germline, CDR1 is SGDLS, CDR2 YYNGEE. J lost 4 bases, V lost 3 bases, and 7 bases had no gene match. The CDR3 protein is CASSALAGEGETQYF. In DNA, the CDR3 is TGTGCCAGCAGCGCCTTAGCGGGAGAAGGAGAGACCCAGTACTTC.

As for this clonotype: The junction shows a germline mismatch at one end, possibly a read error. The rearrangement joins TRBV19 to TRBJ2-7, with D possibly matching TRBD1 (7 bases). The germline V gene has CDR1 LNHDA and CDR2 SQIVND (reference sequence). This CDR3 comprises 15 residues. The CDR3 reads CASSLRGQILREPYF. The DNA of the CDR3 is TGTGCCAGTAGTCTTCGGGGACAGATCCTTCGGGAGCCGTACTTC.

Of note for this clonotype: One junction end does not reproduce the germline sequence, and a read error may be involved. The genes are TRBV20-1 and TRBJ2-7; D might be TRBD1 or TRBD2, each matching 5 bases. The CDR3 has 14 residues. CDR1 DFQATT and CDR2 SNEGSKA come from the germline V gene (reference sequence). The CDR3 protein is CSARNSGTVYGQYF. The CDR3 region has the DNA TGCAGTGCTAGAAACTCCGGGACGGTCTACGGGCAGTACTTC.

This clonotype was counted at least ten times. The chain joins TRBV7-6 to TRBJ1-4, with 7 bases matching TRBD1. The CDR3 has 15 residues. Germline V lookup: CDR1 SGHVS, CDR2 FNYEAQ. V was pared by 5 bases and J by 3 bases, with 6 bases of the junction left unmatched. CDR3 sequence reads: CASSPLTGANEKLFF. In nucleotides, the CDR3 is TGTGCCAGCAGCCCCTTAACAGGGGCTAATGAAAAACTGTTTTTT.

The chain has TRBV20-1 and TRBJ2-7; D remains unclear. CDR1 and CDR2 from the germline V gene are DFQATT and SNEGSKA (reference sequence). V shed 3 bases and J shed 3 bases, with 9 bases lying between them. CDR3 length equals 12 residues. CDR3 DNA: TGCAGTGCTAGCCAAGACGGCTACGAGCAGTACTTC. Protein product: CSASQDGYEQYF.

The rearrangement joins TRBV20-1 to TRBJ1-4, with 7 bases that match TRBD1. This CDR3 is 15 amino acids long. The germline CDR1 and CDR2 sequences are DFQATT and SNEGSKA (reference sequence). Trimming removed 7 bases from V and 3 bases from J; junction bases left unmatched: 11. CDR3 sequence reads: CSGSLTGTANEKLFF. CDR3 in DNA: TGCAGTGGGTCACTGACAGGGACGGCTAATGAAAAACTGTTTTTT.

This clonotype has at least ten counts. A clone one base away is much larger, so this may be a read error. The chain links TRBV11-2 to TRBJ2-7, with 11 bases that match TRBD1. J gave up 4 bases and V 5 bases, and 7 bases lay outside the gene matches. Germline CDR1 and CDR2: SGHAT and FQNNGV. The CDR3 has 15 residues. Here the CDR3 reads CASSQQGQGAYEQYF. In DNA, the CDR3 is TGTGCCAGCAGCCAACAAGGACAGGGGGCATACGAGCAGTACTTC. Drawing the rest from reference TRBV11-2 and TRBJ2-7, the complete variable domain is EAGVAQSPRYKIIEKRQSVAFWCNPISGHATLYWYQQILGQGPKLLIQFQNNGVVDDSQLPKDRFSAERLKGVDSTLKIQPAKLEDSAVYLCASSQQGQGAYEQYFGPGTRLTVT.

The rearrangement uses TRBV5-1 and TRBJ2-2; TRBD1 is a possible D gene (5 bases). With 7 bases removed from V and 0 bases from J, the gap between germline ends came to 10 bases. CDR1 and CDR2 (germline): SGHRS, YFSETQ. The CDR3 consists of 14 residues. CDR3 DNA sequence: TGCGCCAGCCGGCAGGGTCCGAACACCGGGGAGCTGTTTTTT. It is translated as CASRQGPNTGELFF.

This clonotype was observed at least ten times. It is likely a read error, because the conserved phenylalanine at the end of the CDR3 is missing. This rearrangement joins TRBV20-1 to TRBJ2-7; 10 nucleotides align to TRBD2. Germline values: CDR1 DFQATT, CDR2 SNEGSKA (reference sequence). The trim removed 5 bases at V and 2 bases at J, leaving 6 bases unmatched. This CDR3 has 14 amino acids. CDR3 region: CSARLAGVPYEQYS. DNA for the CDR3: TGCAGTGCTCGCCTAGCGGGAGTACCCTACGAGCAGTACTCC.

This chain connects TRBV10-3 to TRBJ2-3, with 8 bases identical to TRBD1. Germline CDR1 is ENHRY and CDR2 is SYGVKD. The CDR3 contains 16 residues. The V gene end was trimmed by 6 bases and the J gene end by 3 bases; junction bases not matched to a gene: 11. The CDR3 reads CAIRLPAQGETDTQYF. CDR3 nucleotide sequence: TGTGCCATCAGACTACCGGCACAGGGGGAGACAGATACGCAGTATTTT.

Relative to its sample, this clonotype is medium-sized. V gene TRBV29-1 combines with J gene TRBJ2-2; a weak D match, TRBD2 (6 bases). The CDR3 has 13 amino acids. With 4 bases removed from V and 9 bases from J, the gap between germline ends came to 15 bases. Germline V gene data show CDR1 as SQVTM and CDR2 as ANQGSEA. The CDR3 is CSVVIGGTRELFF. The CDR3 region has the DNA TGCAGCGTTGTAATCGGGGGAACTAGGGAGCTGTTTTTT.